The 28 T cell receptor beta chains reported below all come from one sample, sequenced in a study of T cell responses to AZD1222 COVID-19 vaccine. Here immunoSEQ multiplex PCR was the method, and the copy in TCRdb shows in-frame clones only, minus some. The table shows over 150,000 clones, with 85% to 90% occurring only once. Sample: peripheral blood, taken on day 0 of MenACWY control vaccination. The receptor set was obtained from an adult in good health.

The rearrangement joins TRBV6-6 to TRBJ1-6; D is unresolved. Germline V gene data show CDR1 as MNHNY and CDR2 as SVGAGI (reference sequence). The ends were cut back, 0 bases at V and 5 bases at J, with 5 bases in the middle. The CDR3 loop spans 14 amino acids. The DNA for the CDR3 is TGTGCCAGCAGTTACTCCAACAATAATTCACCCCTCCACTTT. The encoded protein is CASSYSNNNSPLHF.

The chain combines TRBV28 with TRBJ1-4; 7 nucleotides agree with TRBD1. V lost 2 bases and J lost 8; bases outside the gene matches: 8. Germline values: CDR1 MDHEN, CDR2 SYDVKM. The CDR3 has 15 amino acids. CDR3: CASSLAGGLGEKLFF. CDR3 in DNA: TGTGCCAGCAGTTTAGCAGGGGGGTTGGGAGAAAAACTGTTTTTT.

This chain uses TRBV7-2 with TRBJ2-1, with 9 positions matching TRBD2. CDR3 length: 19 amino acids. Germline assignment: CDR1 SGHTA and CDR2 FQGNSA. J was trimmed by 4 bases and V by 2 bases; bases with no gene match: 15. CDR3 protein: CASSLKPLMAGGGYNEQFF. The CDR3 nucleotides are TGTGCCAGCAGCTTAAAACCCCTCATGGCGGGAGGGGGGTACAATGAGCAGTTCTTC.

The rearrangement uses TRBV4-3 and TRBJ1-1, with 8 positions matching TRBD1. Germline trimming cut 0 bases from V and 4 bases from J; bases unmatched to any gene: 7. The CDR3 is made up of 16 amino acids. Germline loops: CDR1 LGHNA, CDR2 YSLEER. This chain's CDR3 is CASSQEQGADGTEAFF. In DNA form, the CDR3 reads TGCGCCAGCAGCCAAGAGCAGGGGGCGGATGGCACTGAAGCTTTCTTT.

The chain uses TRBV6-5 and TRBJ1-6; D remains unclear. V lost 6 bases and J 8 bases, leaving 11 bases between the germline ends. The CDR3 covers 13 residues. Germline CDR1 MNHEY, CDR2 SVGAGI. The DNA for the CDR3 is TGTGCCAGCAGCCTAGGGCGGGATTCACCCCTCCACTTT. It is translated as CASSLGRDSPLHF.

This clone was detected once. The chain recombines TRBV6-6 with TRBJ2-7, with 12 bases that match TRBD1. Germline V gives CDR1 MNHNY, CDR2 SVGAGI (reference sequence). This CDR3 comprises 14 residues. Trimming took 6 bases from V and 6 from J; bases not matched to a gene: 6. CDR3 residues: CASRKGQGAFEQYV. As DNA, the CDR3 is TGTGCCAGCAGAAAGGGACAGGGGGCGTTCGAGCAGTACGTC.

The chain uses TRBV12-2 and TRBJ1-1. TRBV12-2 is noted as a pseudogene. This CDR3 has 18 residues. CDR3 nucleotides: TGTGCAAGTCGCTTAGCCGCCATAGCGGGACGGCTGAACACTGAAGCTTTCTTT. Translating gives CASRLAAIAGRLNTEAFF.

V usage is TRBV19 and J usage is TRBJ1-4, with no clear D. This CDR3 contains 14 residues. The V gene lost 1 base and the J gene lost 6 bases, with 9 bases spanning the gap. Germline CDR1 reads LNHDA; CDR2 reads SQIVND (reference sequence). The CDR3 nucleotides are TGTGCCAGTAGTATAGGGCCCCTCTATGAAAAACTGTTTTTT. This encodes CASSIGPLYEKLFF.

CDR3 sequence (DNA): TGTGCCAGCAGCCAAGACTCTAGTTCAGAGACCCAGTACTTC. Translating it yields CASSQDSSSETQYF. The chain joins TRBV4-2 to TRBJ2-5; D call uncertain. This CDR3 has 14 amino acids. Germline V gene sequence: CDR1 LGHNA, CDR2 YNFKEQ. Trimming cost V 0 bases and J 4 bases, with 9 bases left between them.

The V call is TRBV27, the J call TRBJ1-2, with TRBD1 identical over 9 bases. The junction had 3 bases not matched to a gene; V was cut back by 6 bases and J by 7 bases. This CDR3 has 12 residues. Germline V gene sequence: CDR1 MNHEY, CDR2 SMNVEV (reference sequence). CDR3 in DNA: TGTGCCAGCAGGGACAGGGGCGGTGGCTACACCTTC. Its translation: CASRDRGGGYTF.

The chain combines TRBV14 with TRBJ2-3, with TRBD2 identical over 7 bases. CDR1 and CDR2 (germline): SGHDN, FVKESK. CDR3 length: 16 amino acids. V lost 4 bases and J lost 3; bases outside the gene matches: 10. The chain's CDR3 is CASSRLLALGTDTQYF. The CDR3 coding sequence is TGTGCCAGCAGCCGATTACTAGCGTTGGGAACAGATACGCAGTATTTT.

V and J are TRBV24-1 and TRBJ2-1; a possible D gene is TRBD2 (6 bases). This CDR3 has 15 amino acids. V was cut by 5 bases and J by 8 bases, with 18 bases left in between. Germline lookup yields CDR1 KGHDR and CDR2 SFDVKD. The CDR3 sequence is CATSGGTGAIYEQFF. The CDR3, as DNA: TGTGCCACCAGTGGGGGGACTGGAGCTATTTATGAGCAGTTCTTC.

The chain carries TRBV7-7 and TRBJ1-4, with D uncertain. CDR1 is SSHAT, CDR2 FNYEAQ, per germline (reference sequence). With 5 bases removed from V and 8 bases from J, the gap between germline ends came to 12 bases. The CDR3 consists of 13 residues. Here the CDR3 DNA reads TGTGCCAGCAGCGAACAGATTGGGGAAAAACTGTTTTTT. As protein: CASSEQIGEKLFF.

Note on this clone: The identical CDR3 is also encoded by other nucleotide sequences in the sample. The genes are TRBV6-6 and TRBJ1-3; D gene uncertain. Germline V gene sequence: CDR1 MNHNY, CDR2 SVGAGI (reference sequence). The V and J ends lost 0 bases and 3 bases respectively, with 9 bases between them. The CDR3 totals 15 residues. The CDR3 DNA sequence: TGTGCCAGCAGTTACTCGGAGGGTGGTGGAAACACCATATATTTT. It codes for CASSYSEGGGNTIYF.

The chain has TRBV5-1 and TRBJ1-6; the D is unclear. This CDR3 comprises 15 residues. CDR1 and CDR2 (germline): SGHRS, YFSETQ. V was cut by 0 bases and J by 5 bases, with 9 bases left in between. This chain's CDR3 is CASSLGPGNNSPLHF. The CDR3 region has the DNA TGCGCCAGCAGCTTGGGCCCTGGGAATAATTCACCCCTCCACTTT.

The chain has TRBV9 and TRBJ2-2; D unclear. Trimming took off 3 bases at V and 13 bases at J, with 16 bases between the two ends. Germline-derived CDR1 and CDR2 are SGDLS and YYNGEE. The CDR3 contains 13 residues. CDR3 coding DNA: TGTGCCAGCAGCGCCGAACCTTGGTCGAGGCTGTTTTTT. Protein product: CASSAEPWSRLFF. The full variable domain, in which reference TRBV9 and TRBJ2-2 provide the parts outside the CDR3, is DSGVTQTPKHLITATGQRVTLRCSPRSGDLSVYWYQQSLDQGLQFLIQYYNGEERAKGNILERFSAQQFPDLHSELNLSSLELGDSALYFCASSAEPWSRLFFGEGSRLTVL.

J is TRBJ1-2 and V is TRBV27; D gene uncertain. From germline, CDR1 is MNHEY and CDR2 SMNVEV (reference sequence). V dropped 6 bases and J dropped 8 bases, with 16 bases sitting between them. This CDR3 contains 13 residues. The CDR3 DNA is TGTGCCAGCAGGCGAGTAGGGTACTTAGGCTACACCTTC. Translating gives CASRRVGYLGYTF.

This clone showed up just a few times. The chain recombines TRBV18 with TRBJ2-7; D not certain. The V end lost 3 bases, the J end lost 1 base, and 10 bases lay between the germline ends. CDR1 KGHSH and CDR2 LQKENI come from the germline V gene. This CDR3 region has 14 residues. The CDR3 reads CASSPEGSSYEQYF. DNA for the CDR3: TGTGCCAGCTCACCCGAAGGGTCTTCCTACGAGCAGTACTTC.

J is TRBJ1-1 and V is TRBV7-9; 9 nucleotides match TRBD1. J lost 6 bases, V lost 5 bases, and 4 bases had no gene match. Looked up from germline, CDR1 is SEHNR and CDR2 is FQNEAQ (reference sequence). The CDR3 has 13 amino acids. CDR3 DNA: TGTGCCAGCAGCCCAGACAGGGGGGCTGAAGCTTTCTTT. Its translation is CASSPDRGAEAFF.

CDR3 DNA: TGCAGCGGAAACAGGGGAATGGTAGCTGAAGCTTTCTTT. Translation: CSGNRGMVAEAFF. The chain recombines TRBV29-1 with TRBJ1-1, with 7 bases lining up with TRBD1. V was clipped by 7 bases and J by 6 bases; unmatched bases: 11. This CDR3 has 13 residues. CDR1 is SQVTM and CDR2 is ANQGSEA in the germline V gene.

This sequence joins TRBV27 and TRBJ2-7, with D hard to call. The V gene's germline CDR1 is MNHEY and CDR2 SMNVEV (reference sequence). This CDR3 spans 12 amino acids. Trimming left V 6 bases short and J 2 bases short, with 8 bases between. The CDR3 bases are TGTGCCAGCAGGGCAGTAACCTACGAGCAGTACTTC. Translating it yields CASRAVTYEQYF.

V usage is TRBV6-6 and J usage is TRBJ1-5; unclear D gene. CDR3 length equals 12 residues. Trimming cost V 5 bases and J 7 bases, with 9 bases left between them. Per germline, CDR1 MNHNY and CDR2 SVGAGI (reference sequence). The CDR3 loop reads CASSVLGQPQHF. DNA of the CDR3: TGTGCCAGCAGTGTTCTTGGACAGCCCCAGCATTTT.

V and J are TRBV5-4 and TRBJ2-7; D unclear. Germline loops: CDR1 SGHNT, CDR2 YYREEE (reference sequence). The V end was cut by 0 bases, the J end by 0 bases, with 10 bases between. The CDR3 length is 15 residues. The CDR3 loop is CASSLEPESSYEQYF. DNA of the CDR3: TGTGCCAGCAGCTTGGAACCGGAAAGCTCCTACGAGCAGTACTTC.

The chain uses TRBV30 and TRBJ2-7; 8 bases are a match to TRBD2. Germline CDR1 reads GTSNPN; CDR2 reads SVGIG (reference sequence). CDR3 size: 15 residues. The ends lost 2 bases at V and 6 bases at J; junction bases unmatched: 12. The chain's CDR3 is CAWSSPGLGTFEQYF. Here the CDR3 DNA reads TGTGCCTGGAGTTCCCCGGGACTAGGGACTTTCGAGCAGTACTTC.

The chain recombines TRBV9 with TRBJ2-1; 14 bases are shared with TRBD2. The CDR3 runs 15 residues. Trimming at V came to 3 bases and at J to 7 bases, leaving 3 bases not matched to a gene. In germline, CDR1 is SGDLS, CDR2 YYNGEE. CDR3 coding DNA: TGTGCCAGCAGCGGACTAGCGGGAGGGCCGAATGAGCAGTTCTTC. This codes for CASSGLAGGPNEQFF. Combining the CDR3 with reference TRBV9 and TRBJ2-1 gives the whole variable domain DSGVTQTPKHLITATGQRVTLRCSPRSGDLSVYWYQQSLDQGLQFLIQYYNGEERAKGNILERFSAQQFPDLHSELNLSSLELGDSALYFCASSGLAGGPNEQFFGPGTRLTVL.

Only one count was recorded for this clone. As DNA, the CDR3 is TGTGCCATCAGTGAGCTAAGCGGGGCAGAGGGAGCTTTCTTT. This gives the protein CAISELSGAEGAFF. V gene TRBV10-3 combines with J gene TRBJ1-1, with D tentatively TRBD1 (5 bases). The V end was cut by 2 bases, the J end by 10 bases, with 17 bases between. The CDR3 extends over 14 amino acids. Per germline, CDR1 ENHRY and CDR2 SYGVKD.

The chain is built from TRBV10-1 and TRBJ1-1; TRBD1 aligns across 7 bases. CDR3 size: 16 residues. V lost 0 bases to trimming and J lost 6 bases; unmatched junction nucleotides: 10. Germline V gene lookup returns CDR1 WNHNN and CDR2 SYGVQD (reference sequence). CDR3 sequence reads: CASSESKGARNPEAFF. The CDR3 coding sequence is TGCGCCAGCAGTGAGTCTAAGGGGGCACGAAACCCTGAAGCTTTCTTT.

The rearrangement joins TRBV9 to TRBJ2-3; TRBD2 agrees at 7 bases. The CDR3 totals 16 residues. CDR1 and CDR2 from the germline V gene are SGDLS and YYNGEE. J was trimmed by 1 base and V by 2 bases; bases with no gene match: 7. CDR3 nucleotide sequence: TGTGCCAGCAGCGTGGCTAGCGGAGGGGGCACAGATACGCAGTATTTT. Translation: CASSVASGGGTDTQYF.